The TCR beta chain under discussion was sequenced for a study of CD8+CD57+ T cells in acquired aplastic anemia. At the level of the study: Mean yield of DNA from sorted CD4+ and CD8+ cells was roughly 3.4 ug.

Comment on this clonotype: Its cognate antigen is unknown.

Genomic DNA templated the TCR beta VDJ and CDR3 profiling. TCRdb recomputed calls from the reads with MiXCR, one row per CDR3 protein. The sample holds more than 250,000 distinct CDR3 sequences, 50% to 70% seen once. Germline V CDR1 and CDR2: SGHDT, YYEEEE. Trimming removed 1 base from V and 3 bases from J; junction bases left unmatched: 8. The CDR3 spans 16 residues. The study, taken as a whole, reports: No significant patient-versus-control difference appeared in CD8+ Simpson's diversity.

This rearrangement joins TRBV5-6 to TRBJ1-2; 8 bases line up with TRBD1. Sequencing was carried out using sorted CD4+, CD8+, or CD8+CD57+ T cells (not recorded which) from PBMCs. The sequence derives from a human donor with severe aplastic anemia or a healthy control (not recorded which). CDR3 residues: CASSLFRPGGYYGYTF. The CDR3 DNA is TGTGCCAGCAGCTTGTTCCGACCAGGGGGCTACTATGGCTACACCTTC.